This paragraph reports one T cell receptor (beta chain). The sample comes from a study of tumor T cells in aggressive B-cell lymphoma. The method was immunoSEQ multiplex PCR; TCRdb's version includes in-frame clones alone and lacks a portion of them. The sample shows around 4,500 clones, 91% of them seen only once. The germline gives CDR1 LNHNV, CDR2 YYDKDF (reference sequence). The CDR3 spans 17 residues. V lost 1 base and J 2 bases, leaving 15 bases between the germline ends. J is TRBJ1-5 and V is TRBV15, with D possibly being TRBD1 (6 bases). The TCR sequence derives from an adult with diffuse large B cell lymphoma. Material: tumor tissue. In DNA, the CDR3 is TGTGCCACCAGCAGAGCGACGAGGGGGATCGGCAATCAGCCCCAGCATTTT. Translating it yields CATSRATRGIGNQPQHF.